The present TCR beta chain was sequenced within a study of metastatic and nonmetastatic thyroid tumors. Study as a whole: Across peripheral blood and tumor or nodule tissue samples taken from malignant and benign thyroid patients, the repertoires were compared with one another.

All patients were untreated before thyroid surgery. The ends were cut back, 11 bases at V and 6 bases at J, with 19 bases in the middle. Germline CDR1 reads SGHTA; CDR2 reads FQGTGA. The CDR3 sequence is 13 residues long. As concerns this clone: Just one base apart from a much larger clone, this may be a read error.

In the original analysis: Variation in CDR3 across clinicopathological groups served as the basis for constructing a distant-metastasis classifier in papillary thyroid cancer. TCRdb re-analyzed the PCR reads through MiXCR. It is TCRdb's table, rather than the study itself, that gives the V and J calls and clone size. Of just over 20,000 clones in the sample, 15% to 17% were seen once. The sequenced material came from blood. The TCR originated in a female donor with papillary thyroid cancer or a benign thyroid nodule (not recorded which). Some clones in this sample may be carry-over from other donors' samples. The V gene is TRBV7-3, the J gene TRBJ1-1, with a possible D match to TRBD1 (6 bases). The CDR3 protein is CAWSSQGDPEAFF. CDR3 coding DNA: TGTGCCTGGAGTTCACAGGGAGACCCTGAAGCTTTCTTT.